These 18 T cell receptor beta chains were all obtained from the same sample, sequenced in a study of technical replicates of blood from four donors. Clones were sequenced by immunoSEQ multiplex PCR, and TCRdb holds only the in-frame ones, with some missing. The repertoire holds more than 90,000 clones, 90% to 96% seen once, with about 0.21% in the top ten. The sample was T cells isolated from PBMCs. The receptors here all came from a human donor in good health.

V gene TRBV7-6 combines with J gene TRBJ2-7; 8 bases line up with TRBD1. Germline-derived CDR1 and CDR2 are SGHVS and FNYEAQ. The ends lost 5 bases at V and 3 bases at J; junction bases unmatched: 9. The CDR3 length is 15 residues. The CDR3 region is CASSPRQGLHYEQYF. CDR3 DNA: TGTGCCAGCAGCCCCAGACAGGGGCTACACTACGAGCAGTACTTC.

This clone was seen a single time. The chain joins TRBV28 to TRBJ2-3; perhaps TRBD1 as D (6 bases). Trimming shortened V by 5 bases and J by 5 bases, and 14 bases separated the two germline ends. Per the germline V gene, CDR1 is MDHEN and CDR2 is SYDVKM. The CDR3 length is 14 residues. CDR3 nucleotide sequence: TGTGCCAGCAGTCAGGACAGTAGTATAGATACGCAGTATTTT. This gives the protein CASSQDSSIDTQYF.

The V call is TRBV14, the J call TRBJ1-2; 8 bases map to TRBD1. The V gene end was trimmed by 0 bases and the J gene end by 0 bases; junction bases not matched to a gene: 3. Germline V CDR1 and CDR2: SGHDN, FVKESK. The CDR3 is made up of 16 amino acids. The CDR3 DNA follows: TGTGCCAGCAGCCAAGAGGGGACAGGAACTAACTATGGCTACACCTTC. This encodes CASSQEGTGTNYGYTF.

The chain joins TRBV29-1 to TRBJ1-1, with TRBD1 matching 10 bases. Germline V gene sequence: CDR1 SQVTM, CDR2 ANQGSEA. Trimming cost V 7 bases and J 5 bases; bases outside gene matches: 10. This CDR3 is built from 14 residues. The CDR3 DNA follows: TGCAGCGCTGGGACAGGGGCACACAGGACTGAAGCTTTCTTT. Translation gives CSAGTGAHRTEAFF.

CDR3 sequence: CASSGGTDSYEQYF. Here the CDR3 DNA reads TGCGCCAGCAGCGGGGGGACGGACTCCTACGAGCAGTACTTC. The chain recombines TRBV5-1 with TRBJ2-7; tentative D call: TRBD2 (6 bases). The CDR3 is 14 residues long. Trimming removed 4 bases at V and 0 bases at J, with 11 bases between. Germline V gives CDR1 SGHRS, CDR2 YFSETQ.

The chain is built from TRBV6-5 and TRBJ2-7; 8 positions match TRBD1. V lost 1 base and J lost 1; bases outside the gene matches: 6. CDR1 MNHEY and CDR2 SVGAGI come from the germline V gene. The CDR3 consists of 16 residues. In nucleotides, the CDR3 is TGTGCCAGCAGTTACTATCCAAACAGGGGGTCCTACGAGCAGTACTTC. Encoded protein: CASSYYPNRGSYEQYF.

The chain is built from TRBV2 and TRBJ2-1; TRBD2 matches at 9 bases. CDR1 and CDR2 (germline): SNHLY, FYNNEI. Trimming removed 8 bases from V and 3 bases from J; junction bases left unmatched: 14. There are 17 residues in the CDR3. The CDR3 loop is CASRGGSGSFSYNEQFF. The CDR3 DNA reads TGTGCCAGCCGGGGGGGTAGCGGGAGTTTTAGCTACAATGAGCAGTTCTTC.

This chain uses TRBV5-8 with TRBJ2-3, with TRBD1 identical over 8 bases. The CDR3 spans 14 residues. V was clipped by 0 bases and J by 4 bases; unmatched bases: 1. Per germline, CDR1 SGHTS and CDR2 YDEGEE. CDR3 in amino acids: CASSLEQGADTQYF. Here the CDR3 DNA reads TGTGCCAGCAGCTTGGAACAGGGGGCAGATACGCAGTATTTT.

As for this clone: The junction departs from the called germline gene at one end, perhaps through a read error. The rearrangement joins TRBV6-5 to TRBJ1-1; TRBD1 matches at 9 bases. Germline loops: CDR1 MNHEY, CDR2 SVGAGI. This CDR3 region has 14 residues. As DNA, the CDR3 is TGTGCCGGCAGTTTCGGACAGGGGAGAACTGAAGCTTTCTTT. Encoded protein: CAGSFGQGRTEAFF.

The chain is built from TRBV28 and TRBJ2-5; D possibly corresponds to TRBD1 (5 bases). The CDR3 loop spans 14 amino acids. The V gene's germline CDR1 is MDHEN and CDR2 SYDVKM. Trimming removed 4 bases at V and 6 bases at J, with 15 bases between. The CDR3 here is CASSSPSGLKTQYF. DNA of the CDR3: TGTGCCAGCAGTTCCCCGTCAGGGTTGAAGACCCAGTACTTC.

V gene TRBV28 combines with J gene TRBJ2-1; D may be TRBD2 (6 bases). V was clipped by 4 bases and J by 7 bases, with 14 bases between them. The CDR3 extends over 14 amino acids. The germline CDR1 and CDR2 sequences are MDHEN and SYDVKM. Here the CDR3 reads CASSSWEAGNEQFF. Here the CDR3 DNA reads TGTGCCAGCAGTTCTTGGGAGGCCGGGAATGAGCAGTTCTTC.

The chain carries TRBV19 and TRBJ2-1, with a possible D match to TRBD1 (6 bases). The V end was cut by 5 bases, the J end by 4 bases, with 9 bases between. The CDR3 covers 13 residues. Germline V gives CDR1 LNHDA, CDR2 SQIVND (reference sequence). This CDR3 is CASSQGGYNEQFF. CDR3 DNA: TGTGCCAGTAGTCAAGGGGGATACAATGAGCAGTTCTTC.

This rearrangement joins TRBV4-1 to TRBJ1-2; D is perhaps TRBD1 (6 bases). Per germline, CDR1 MGHRA and CDR2 YSYEKL. The CDR3 length is 15 residues. V lost 0 bases and J lost 5, with 13 bases in between. CDR3 region: CASSQDPEGEYGYTF. The DNA of the CDR3 is TGCGCCAGCAGCCAAGATCCCGAGGGGGAATATGGCTACACCTTC.

This rearrangement joins TRBV19 to TRBJ2-3, with TRBD2 matching over 7 bases. The CDR3 sequence is 16 residues long. V lost 6 bases and J lost 1; bases outside the gene matches: 10. The germline V gene has CDR1 LNHDA and CDR2 SQIVND (reference sequence). In DNA, the CDR3 is TGTGCCAGTAGCGTGGAGGGCGGGAGAGGCACAGATACGCAGTATTTT. It codes for CASSVEGGRGTDTQYF.

The chain joins TRBV7-9 to TRBJ1-2; D is possibly TRBD1 (5 bases). This CDR3 has 19 residues. Germline-derived CDR1 and CDR2 are SEHNR and FQNEAQ (reference sequence). Trimming shortened V by 3 bases and J by 1 base, and 24 bases separated the two germline ends. CDR3 coding DNA: TGTGCCAGCAGCTTGTGGTCGTCCTTGGTACAGGCCTTTAACTATGGCTACACCTTC. Translated, it gives CASSLWSSLVQAFNYGYTF.

This chain connects TRBV27 to TRBJ1-1; D remains unclear. The germline V and J ends were trimmed by 6 bases and 0 bases, with 14 bases remaining between them. Germline V CDR1 and CDR2: MNHEY, SMNVEV (reference sequence). CDR3 length: 15 amino acids. CDR3 sequence: CASSLRGLLNTEAFF. The CDR3 DNA is TGTGCCAGCAGCCTCAGAGGACTTTTGAACACTGAAGCTTTCTTT.

The V gene is TRBV21-1, the J gene TRBJ2-3; the D segment call TRBD1 is taken from the table without a DNA check. TRBV21-1 is shown as a pseudogene. The CDR3 loop spans 18 amino acids. As DNA, the CDR3 is TGTGCCAGCAGCAAATTCGCTACGGGGGACAGCTACACAGATACGCAGTATTTT. It encodes CASSKFATGDSYTDTQYF.

The chain couples TRBV12-5 to TRBJ2-5; possibly TRBD1 for D (5 bases). The germline V gene has CDR1 LGHNT and CDR2 FRNRAP. The CDR3 covers 13 residues. V lost 5 bases and J lost 9, with 16 bases in between. CDR3 DNA sequence: TGTGCTAGTGGTCCGGACACCCCGGCGGCCCAGTACTTC. This translates into CASGPDTPAAQYF.